The T cell receptor beta chain under discussion was sequenced for a study of blood T cell repertoires in COVID-19. On the study more broadly: Samples taken during acute and convalescent COVID-19 were collected in the United States, Italy and Spain. Sources were T cells, B-cell-depleted T cells, or PBMCs; the material itself was cDNA or gDNA.

The authors' processing: Amplification of reference gene primers was used by the study to estimate nucleated cell counts. Some clones are missing from TCRdb's copy, which holds only in-frame ones; the method was immunoSEQ multiplex PCR. Clone size and the V and J calls come from that table; the DNA yielded D and trimming. The sample holds more than 200,000 clones, about 80% seen once. This CDR3 has 15 amino acids. With 1 base clipped from V and 1 base from J, the junction kept 3 bases outside the gene matches. From germline, CDR1 is LGHDT and CDR2 YNNKEL (reference sequence). The sequencing input was peripheral blood. The sequence was collected from a man in his fifties with active or convalescent COVID-19. The chain couples TRBV3-1 (or the pseudogene TRBV3-2) to TRBJ1-2, with 7 bases aligning to TRBD1. As DNA, the CDR3 is TGTGCCAGCAGCCAAGGGTACAGGGGTAACTATGGCTACACCTTC. Protein sequence: CASSQGYRGNYGYTF.